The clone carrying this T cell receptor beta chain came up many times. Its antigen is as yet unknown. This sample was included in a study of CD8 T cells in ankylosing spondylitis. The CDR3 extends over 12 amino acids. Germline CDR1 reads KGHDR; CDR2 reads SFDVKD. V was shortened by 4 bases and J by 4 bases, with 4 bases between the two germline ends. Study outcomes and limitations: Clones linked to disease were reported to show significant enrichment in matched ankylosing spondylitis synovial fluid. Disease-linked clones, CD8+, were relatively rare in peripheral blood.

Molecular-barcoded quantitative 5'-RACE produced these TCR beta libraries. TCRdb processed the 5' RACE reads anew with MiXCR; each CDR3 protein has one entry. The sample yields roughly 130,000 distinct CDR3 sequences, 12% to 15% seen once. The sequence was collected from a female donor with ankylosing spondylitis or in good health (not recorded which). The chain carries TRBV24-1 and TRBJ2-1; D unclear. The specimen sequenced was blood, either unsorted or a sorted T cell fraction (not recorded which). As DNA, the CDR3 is TGTGCCACCAGTGACTCTTACAATGAGCAGTTCTTC. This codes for CATSDSYNEQFF.